This T cell receptor (beta chain) appears in the sequencing data of a study of blood T cell repertoires in COVID-19. Study context: Researchers got acute and convalescent COVID-19 samples from the United States, Italy and Spain.

Enrolled through a virtual design, the participants were between 18 and 89 years of age and came from about two dozen US areas. The table came from immunoSEQ multiplex PCR; TCRdb's copy has only in-frame clones and leaves some out. In the table there are roughly 290,000 clones, 70% to 90% of which are singletons. Per the germline V gene, CDR1 is SGHNT and CDR2 is YYREEE (reference sequence). Trimming pared 10 bases from V and 0 bases from J, leaving 15 bases between. The CDR3 spans 14 residues. The J gene is TRBJ2-3, the V gene TRBV5-4; a weak D match, TRBD2 (6 bases). Specimen: PBMCs or T cells enriched from blood (not recorded which). The sequence was collected from a woman in her thirties who had recovered from COVID-19. The CDR3 nucleotides are TGTGCCTCCAAGGCGGGGCGGAGCACAGATACGCAGTATTTT. Translating gives CASKAGRSTDTQYF.